This record covers a single T cell receptor beta chain. Its specificity is not known. This specimen belongs to a study of T cell responses to AZD1222 COVID-19 vaccine. Study results and caveats: Spike-specific TCR repertoires showed rising breadth and depth after two AZD1222 doses.

TCRdb's table, derived via immunoSEQ multiplex PCR, lists solely in-frame clones and lacks some. The table has fewer than 110,000 clones, 90% seen once; the top ten hold 1% to 1.5%. This receptor was identified in an adult in good health. The material was peripheral blood, obtained on day 0 of AZD1222 vaccination.

CDR3 sequence (DNA): TGTGCCATCAGTGAGGGGCAGACGGATCTGTTTTTT. This translates into CAISEGQTDLFF. This chain uses TRBV10-3 with TRBJ1-4; D not certain. CDR1 and CDR2 from the germline V gene are ENHRY and SYGVKD. CDR3 length: 12 amino acids. V lost 2 bases, J lost 14 bases, and 12 bases lay in between.